The 20 T cell receptor beta chains below all came from one sample that was sequenced in a study of cytomegalovirus exposure and HLA in healthy donors. Vbeta (60) and Jbeta (13) primers were used in the PCR. Here immunoSEQ multiplex PCR was the method, and the copy in TCRdb shows in-frame clones only, minus some. The data contain about 110,000 clones, 65% to 90% of them singletons. The sequencing sample was made of PBMCs. Receptors were obtained from a woman in her thirties in good health and CMV-seronegative.

In this sample, this clone turned up once. The chain employs TRBV2 and TRBJ1-3, with D possibly TRBD1 on 6 matching bases. The ends were cut back, 6 bases at V and 4 bases at J, with 13 bases in the middle. Germline V gene data show CDR1 as SNHLY and CDR2 as FYNNEI. The CDR3 totals 14 residues. DNA of the CDR3: TGTGCCAGCAGGCCCGAGGGGGTGGGAAACACCATATATTTT. Its protein is CASRPEGVGNTIYF.

V usage is TRBV5-1 and J usage is TRBJ2-5; D is unresolved. Germline CDR1 and CDR2: SGHRS and YFSETQ. V was cut by 3 bases and J by 3 bases, with 6 bases left in between. This CDR3 spans 12 amino acids. The CDR3 protein is CASSSAKETQYF. CDR3 DNA: TGCGCCAGCAGCTCCGCGAAAGAGACCCAGTACTTC.

Concerning this clone itself: This is likely a read error, given that the CDR3 carries no conserved phenylalanine or tryptophan at its end. The DNA is omitted, as the CDR3 cannot be located on it reliably, and the CDR3 follows TCRdb's listing. The rearrangement uses TRBV4-3 and TRBJ1-2. The CDR3 spans 12 amino acids, including both terminal residues. Looked up from germline, CDR1 is LGHNA and CDR2 is YSLEER. This chain's CDR3 is CASSQDRGASEY.

The rearrangement links TRBV20-1 to TRBJ1-6; D may be TRBD1 (6 bases). Trimming cost V 5 bases and J 14 bases, with 13 bases left between them. Germline loops: CDR1 DFQATT, CDR2 SNEGSKA (reference sequence). This CDR3 comprises 11 residues. The CDR3 protein is CSAEDSPALHF. CDR3 bases: TGCAGTGCTGAGGACAGTCCGGCCCTCCACTTT.

V usage is TRBV5-1 and J usage is TRBJ2-1; 8 nucleotides match TRBD2. With V trimmed by 4 bases and J by 6 bases, 6 bases remained unmatched. The CDR3 runs to 14 residues. Germline values: CDR1 SGHRS, CDR2 YFSETQ. CDR3 sequence: CASSTIAGINEQFF. The CDR3 nucleotides are TGCGCCAGCAGCACTATAGCGGGAATCAATGAGCAGTTCTTC. The whole variable domain, remainder taken from reference TRBV5-1 and TRBJ2-1, is KAGVTQTPRYLIKTRGQQVTLSCSPISGHRSVSWYQQTPGQGLQFLFEYFSETQRNKGNFPGRFSGRQFSNSRSEMNVSTLELGDSALYLCASSTIAGINEQFFGPGTRLTVL.

The V gene is TRBV2, the J gene TRBJ1-1; TRBD1 agrees at 7 bases. The J segment lost 4 bases and the V segment lost 6 bases, leaving 8 bases of the junction unmatched. Germline CDR1 reads SNHLY; CDR2 reads FYNNEI. CDR3 length: 14 amino acids. CDR3 DNA: TGTGCCAGCAGATTGGGACAGCAGGGCACTGAAGCTTTCTTT. Amino acids: CASRLGQQGTEAFF. Full variable domain (remainder filled in from reference TRBV2 and TRBJ1-1): EPEVTQTPSHQVTQMGQEVILRCVPISNHLYFYWYRQILGQKVEFLVSFYNNEISEKSEIFDDQFSVERPDGSNFTLKIRSTKLEDSAMYFCASRLGQQGTEAFFGQGTRLTVV.

The chain carries TRBV5-1 and TRBJ2-7, with 9 bases matching TRBD1. J lost 5 bases, V lost 4 bases, and 10 bases had no gene match. Germline CDR1 reads SGHRS; CDR2 reads YFSETQ. CDR3 length equals 15 residues. The CDR3 region is CASSTRPGQGNEQYF. The DNA for the CDR3 is TGCGCCAGCAGCACCAGACCGGGACAGGGTAACGAGCAGTACTTC.

The chain uses TRBV29-1 and TRBJ1-5; D may be TRBD1 (6 bases). The CDR3 has 13 residues. V was cut by 0 bases and J by 11 bases, with 14 bases left in between. Germline V gene lookup returns CDR1 SQVTM and CDR2 ANQGSEA. The CDR3 protein is CSVEEQGRSTQHF. DNA of the CDR3: TGCAGCGTTGAAGAACAGGGAAGAAGTACCCAGCATTTT.

V and J are TRBV19 and TRBJ2-5; 7 nucleotides agree with TRBD1. With V trimmed by 6 bases and J by 5 bases, 9 bases remained unmatched. The CDR3 length is 14 residues. The germline V gene has CDR1 LNHDA and CDR2 SQIVND (reference sequence). The CDR3 DNA sequence: TGTGCCAGTAGCCACCCAGGGGGAGCGGAGACCCAGTACTTC. Protein sequence: CASSHPGGAETQYF.

J is TRBJ2-7 and V is TRBV5-4, with 7 bases fitting TRBD1. V was pared by 4 bases and J by 2 bases, with 6 bases of the junction left unmatched. Germline V CDR1 and CDR2: SGHNT, YYREEE (reference sequence). This CDR3 has 14 residues. As DNA, the CDR3 is TGTGCCAGCAGCCTAAAGGGGACAGCCTACGAGCAGTACTTC. It yields the protein CASSLKGTAYEQYF. Full variable domain (outside the CDR3, taken from reference TRBV5-4 and TRBJ2-7): ETGVTQSPTHLIKTRGQQVTLRCSSQSGHNTVSWYQQALGQGPQFIFQYYREEENGRGNFPPRFSGLQFPNYSSELNVNALELDDSALYLCASSLKGTAYEQYFGPGTRLTVT.

The J gene is TRBJ2-1, the V gene TRBV7-2, with D hard to call. The germline gives CDR1 SGHTA, CDR2 FQGNSA. The CDR3 contains 14 residues. V lost 3 bases and J 3 bases, leaving 9 bases between the germline ends. CDR3 sequence: CASSFETGYNEQFF. CDR3 in DNA: TGTGCCAGCAGCTTCGAGACGGGCTACAATGAGCAGTTCTTC.

V and J are TRBV2 and TRBJ2-7, with TRBD1 identical over 9 bases. V lost 8 bases, J lost 4 bases, and 6 bases stayed unmatched. CDR3 length equals 13 residues. Germline CDR1 SNHLY, CDR2 FYNNEI. CDR3 residues: CASAWTGDYEQYF. The DNA for the CDR3 is TGTGCCAGCGCCTGGACAGGGGATTACGAGCAGTACTTC.

The CDR3 spells CASSLEVVSDTQYF. For the CDR3, the DNA is TGTGCCAGCAGCCTTGAAGTAGTGTCGGATACGCAGTATTTT. V and J are TRBV11-1 and TRBJ2-3; D remains unclear. Deletions cut 5 bases from V and 6 bases from J, with 15 bases between. Germline assignment: CDR1 SGHAT and CDR2 FQDESV (reference sequence). The CDR3 has 14 amino acids.

This clone has just a few counts. The rearrangement uses TRBV27 and TRBJ2-1; TRBD2 might be the D (6 bases). V was cut by 6 bases and J by 6 bases, with 18 bases left in between. Looked up from germline, CDR1 is MNHEY and CDR2 is SMNVEV (reference sequence). This CDR3 has 15 amino acids. CDR3 sequence: CASSLGTPYFNEQFF. DNA of the CDR3: TGTGCCAGCAGCCTAGGGACTCCGTACTTCAATGAGCAGTTCTTC.

The sample holds a few counts of this clone. The chain links TRBV25-1 to TRBJ1-1, with D possibly TRBD1 on 6 matching bases. This CDR3 region has 15 residues. CDR1 MGHDK and CDR2 SYGVNS come from the germline V gene. Trimming removed 6 bases at V and 3 bases at J, with 17 bases between. The CDR3 region is CASSRSDRKDTEAFF. Here the CDR3 DNA reads TGTGCCAGCAGCCGAAGCGACAGGAAGGACACTGAAGCTTTCTTT.

For the CDR3, the DNA is TGCGCCAGCAGCCAAGCATCGGGGATATCTCGTGGCTACACCTTC. This encodes CASSQASGISRGYTF. The chain has TRBV4-3 and TRBJ1-2; no firm D call. There are 15 residues in the CDR3. Trimming removed 1 base at V and 7 bases at J, with 16 bases between. Germline V gene lookup returns CDR1 LGHNA and CDR2 YSLEER.

V is TRBV6-1 and J is TRBJ2-7; 11 bases agree with TRBD2. The V and J ends lost 4 bases and 3 bases, in that order; junction bases with no gene match: 2. The CDR3 spans 14 residues. Germline values: CDR1 MNHNS, CDR2 SASEGT. The CDR3 DNA reads TGTGCCAGCAGTGGACTAGCGGGACTCTACGAGCAGTACTTC. This codes for CASSGLAGLYEQYF.

This clone was seen once. The chain employs TRBV5-4 and TRBJ1-2; tentatively, D is TRBD1 (5 bases). The CDR3 extends over 14 amino acids. The ends were cut back, 1 base at V and 1 base at J, with 8 bases in the middle. Germline V lookup: CDR1 SGHNT, CDR2 YYREEE (reference sequence). The CDR3 DNA is TGTGCCAGCAGCTTGCCGGGGGTTAACTATGGCTACACCTTC. Protein: CASSLPGVNYGYTF.

The CDR3 DNA follows: TGTGCCAGCAGCTCCGGGACTAGCGGAGAGGGGGGTTCAGAGACCCAGTACTTC. This codes for CASSSGTSGEGGSETQYF. The chain links TRBV9 to TRBJ2-5; 11 positions agree with TRBD2. This CDR3 is built from 18 residues. Germline V lookup: CDR1 SGDLS, CDR2 YYNGEE. After removal of 4 bases from V and 4 bases from J, the junction contained 15 bases not matched to a gene. The whole variable domain, remainder taken from reference TRBV9 and TRBJ2-5, is DSGVTQTPKHLITATGQRVTLRCSPRSGDLSVYWYQQSLDQGLQFLIQYYNGEERAKGNILERFSAQQFPDLHSELNLSSLELGDSALYFCASSSGTSGEGGSETQYFGPGTRLLVL.

The rearrangement links TRBV5-1 to TRBJ1-6, with D possibly matching TRBD1 (5 bases). The CDR3 spans 15 residues. V lost 3 bases and J lost 6, with 13 bases in between. From germline, CDR1 is SGHRS and CDR2 YFSETQ. CDR3 nucleotide sequence: TGCGCCAGCAGCTCTGACAGAGCACCTAATTCACCCCTCCACTTT. It translates to CASSSDRAPNSPLHF.